This T cell receptor beta chain was identified during a study of identical twins. The CDR3 has 14 amino acids. The germline gives CDR1 MDHEN, CDR2 SYDVKM. Trimming left V 3 bases short and J 5 bases short, with 11 bases between. TCRdb used MiXCR to reprocess the 5' RACE reads, holding one entry per CDR3 protein. Of 350,000 to 450,000 distinct CDR3 sequences listed, around 18% were seen once; the top ten hold approximately 12%. This clonotype was observed a few times. Its antigen is currently unknown. General observations from the study: Models predicted too little out-of-frame TCR alpha sharing in monozygotic twins.

This receptor was identified in a man aged 50 or older in good health. The rearrangement joins TRBV28 to TRBJ1-5; weak D call: TRBD1 (5 bases). The specimen was naive T cells sorted from blood. Written as DNA, the CDR3 is TGTGCCAGCAGTTTCGGCAGGGAGGATCAGCCCCAGCATTTT. It encodes CASSFGREDQPQHF.